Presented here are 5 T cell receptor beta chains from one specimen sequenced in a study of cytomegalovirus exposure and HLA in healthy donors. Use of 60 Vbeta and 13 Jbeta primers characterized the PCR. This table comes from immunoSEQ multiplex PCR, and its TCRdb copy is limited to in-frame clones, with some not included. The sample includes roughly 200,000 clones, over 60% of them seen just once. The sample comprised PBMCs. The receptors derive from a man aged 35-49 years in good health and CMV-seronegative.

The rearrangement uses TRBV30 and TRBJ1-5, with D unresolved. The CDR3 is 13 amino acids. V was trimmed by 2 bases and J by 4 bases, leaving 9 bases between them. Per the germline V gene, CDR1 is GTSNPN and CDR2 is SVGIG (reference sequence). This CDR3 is CAWSSGLNQPQHF. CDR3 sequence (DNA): TGTGCCTGGAGTTCAGGTTTGAATCAGCCCCAGCATTTT.

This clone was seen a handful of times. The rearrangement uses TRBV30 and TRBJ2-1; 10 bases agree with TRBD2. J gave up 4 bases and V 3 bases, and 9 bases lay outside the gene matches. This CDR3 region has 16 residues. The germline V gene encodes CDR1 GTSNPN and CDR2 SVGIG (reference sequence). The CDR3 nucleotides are TGTGCCTGGAGCGGGGAGGGGACTAGCGTATACAATGAGCAGTTCTTC. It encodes CAWSGEGTSVYNEQFF.

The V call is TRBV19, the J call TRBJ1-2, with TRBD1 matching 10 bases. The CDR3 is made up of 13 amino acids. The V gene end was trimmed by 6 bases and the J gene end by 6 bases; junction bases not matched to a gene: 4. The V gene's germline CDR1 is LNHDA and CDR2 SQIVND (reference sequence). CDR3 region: CASSPTGGNGYTF. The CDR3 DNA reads TGTGCCAGTAGCCCGACAGGGGGCAATGGCTACACCTTC.

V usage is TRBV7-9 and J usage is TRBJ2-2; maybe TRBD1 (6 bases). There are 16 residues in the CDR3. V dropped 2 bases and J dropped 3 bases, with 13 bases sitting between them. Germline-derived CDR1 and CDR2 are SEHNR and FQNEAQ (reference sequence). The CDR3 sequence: CASSLYTGTYTGELFF. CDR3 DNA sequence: TGTGCCAGCAGCTTATACACAGGGACCTACACCGGGGAGCTGTTTTTT.

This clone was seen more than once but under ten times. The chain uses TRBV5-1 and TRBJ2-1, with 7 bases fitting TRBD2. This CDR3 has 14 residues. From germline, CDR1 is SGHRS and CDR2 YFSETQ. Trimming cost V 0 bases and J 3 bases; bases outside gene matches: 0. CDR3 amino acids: CASSLGGGYNEQFF. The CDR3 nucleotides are TGCGCCAGCAGCTTGGGGGGGGGCTACAATGAGCAGTTCTTC.